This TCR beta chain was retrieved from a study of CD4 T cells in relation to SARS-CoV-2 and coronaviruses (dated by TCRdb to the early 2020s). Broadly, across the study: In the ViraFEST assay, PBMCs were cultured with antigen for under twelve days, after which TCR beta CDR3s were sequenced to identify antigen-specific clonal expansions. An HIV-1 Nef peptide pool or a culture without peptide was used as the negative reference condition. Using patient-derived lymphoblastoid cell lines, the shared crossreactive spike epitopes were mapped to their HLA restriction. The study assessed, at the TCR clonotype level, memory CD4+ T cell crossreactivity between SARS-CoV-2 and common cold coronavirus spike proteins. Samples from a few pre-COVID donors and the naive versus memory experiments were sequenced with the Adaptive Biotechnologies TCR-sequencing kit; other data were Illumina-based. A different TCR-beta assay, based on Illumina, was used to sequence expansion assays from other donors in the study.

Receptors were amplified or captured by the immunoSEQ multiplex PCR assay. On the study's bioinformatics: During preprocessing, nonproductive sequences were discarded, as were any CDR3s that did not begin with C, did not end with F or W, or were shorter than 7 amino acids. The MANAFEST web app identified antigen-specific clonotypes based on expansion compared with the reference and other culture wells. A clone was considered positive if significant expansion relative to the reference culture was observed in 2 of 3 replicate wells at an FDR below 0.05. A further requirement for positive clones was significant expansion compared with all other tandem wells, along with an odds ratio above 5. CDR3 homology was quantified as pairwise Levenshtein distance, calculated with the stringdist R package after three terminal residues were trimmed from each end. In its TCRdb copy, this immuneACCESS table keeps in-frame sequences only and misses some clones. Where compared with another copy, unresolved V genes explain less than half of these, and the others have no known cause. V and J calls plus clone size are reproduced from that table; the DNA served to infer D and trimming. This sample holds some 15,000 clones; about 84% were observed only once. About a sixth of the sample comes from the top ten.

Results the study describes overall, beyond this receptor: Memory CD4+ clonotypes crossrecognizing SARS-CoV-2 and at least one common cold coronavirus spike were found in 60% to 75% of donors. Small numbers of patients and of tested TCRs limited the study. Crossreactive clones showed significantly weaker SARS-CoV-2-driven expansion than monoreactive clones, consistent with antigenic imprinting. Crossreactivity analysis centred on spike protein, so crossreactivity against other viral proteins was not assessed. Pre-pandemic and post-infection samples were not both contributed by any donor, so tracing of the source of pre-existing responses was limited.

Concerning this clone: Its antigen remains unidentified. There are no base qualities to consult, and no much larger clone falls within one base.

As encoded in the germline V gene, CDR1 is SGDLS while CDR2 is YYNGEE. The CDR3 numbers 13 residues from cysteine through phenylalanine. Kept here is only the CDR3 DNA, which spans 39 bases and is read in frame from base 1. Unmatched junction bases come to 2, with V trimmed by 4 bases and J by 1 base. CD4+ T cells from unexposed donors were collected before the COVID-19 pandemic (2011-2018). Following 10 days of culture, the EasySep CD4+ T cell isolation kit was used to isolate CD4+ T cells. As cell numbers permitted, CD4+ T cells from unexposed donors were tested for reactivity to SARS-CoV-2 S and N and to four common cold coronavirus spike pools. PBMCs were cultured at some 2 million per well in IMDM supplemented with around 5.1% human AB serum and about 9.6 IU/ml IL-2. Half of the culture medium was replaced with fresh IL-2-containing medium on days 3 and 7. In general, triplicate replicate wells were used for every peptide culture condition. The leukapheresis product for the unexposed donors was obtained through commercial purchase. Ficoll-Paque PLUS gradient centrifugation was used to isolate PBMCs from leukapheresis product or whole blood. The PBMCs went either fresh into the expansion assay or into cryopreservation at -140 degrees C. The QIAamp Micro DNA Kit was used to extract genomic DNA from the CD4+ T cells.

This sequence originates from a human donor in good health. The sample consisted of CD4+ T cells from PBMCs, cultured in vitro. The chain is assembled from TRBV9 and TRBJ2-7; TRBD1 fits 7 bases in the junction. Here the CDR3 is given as CASSWGQSYEQYF. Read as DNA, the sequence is TGTGCCAGCAGCTGGGGACAGTCCTACGAGCAGTACTTC.